These 22 T cell receptor beta chains came from one sample sequenced in a study of technical replicates of blood from several donors. Using immunoSEQ multiplex PCR, the repertoire was profiled, and TCRdb retains in-frame clones only, with some absent. The table lists more than 65,000 clones, approximately 89% of them singletons. Source material: PBMCs. The origin of the receptors is a human donor in good health. Some clones in this sample may be carry-over from other donors' samples.

The chain links TRBV2 to TRBJ1-2; 8 bases are shared with TRBD1. The germline gives CDR1 SNHLY, CDR2 FYNNEI. The CDR3 totals 16 residues. The V and J ends lost 2 bases and 6 bases, in that order; junction bases with no gene match: 11. The CDR3 nucleotides read TGTGCCAGCAGTGAATTCTTCCCCGACAGGGGTCATGGCTACACCTTC. Its translation: CASSEFFPDRGHGYTF.

V usage is TRBV5-1 and J usage is TRBJ2-3, with D perhaps TRBD2 (5 bases). This CDR3 comprises 17 residues. Trimming shortened V by 4 bases and J by 2 bases, and 20 bases separated the two germline ends. Germline V gives CDR1 SGHRS, CDR2 YFSETQ. CDR3 sequence (DNA): TGCGCCAGCAGCAAACAACCCGCAGCGGCTAACACAGATACGCAGTATTTT. This sequence encodes CASSKQPAAANTDTQYF.

The chain carries TRBV7-3 and TRBJ2-2; 10 bases line up with TRBD2. The CDR3 extends over 17 amino acids. Germline CDR1 reads SGHTA; CDR2 reads FQGTGA. V shed 6 bases, J shed 4 bases, and the junction held 11 bases outside the gene matches. Here the CDR3 reads CASRAGLAGAFTGELFF. CDR3 bases: TGTGCCAGCAGGGCGGGCCTAGCGGGAGCTTTCACCGGGGAGCTGTTTTTT.

V gene TRBV13 combines with J gene TRBJ1-2; maybe TRBD1 (5 bases). Looked up from germline, CDR1 is PRHDT and CDR2 is FYEKMQ (reference sequence). The CDR3 spans 15 residues. The V end lost 6 bases, the J end lost 4 bases, and 18 bases lay between the germline ends. The CDR3 reads CASRRYKGRGYGYTF. The CDR3 DNA is TGTGCCAGCAGACGTTACAAGGGGCGAGGCTATGGCTACACCTTC.

The chain is built from TRBV18 and TRBJ2-7; 8 nucleotides match TRBD1. The CDR3 is 19 residues long. Germline V gene lookup returns CDR1 KGHSH and CDR2 LQKENI. The junction had 17 bases not matched to a gene; V was cut back by 2 bases and J by 2 bases. The CDR3 region is CASSPVAYAHRGDTYEQYF. The CDR3 nucleotides read TGTGCCAGCTCACCAGTTGCATATGCGCACAGGGGGGATACCTACGAGCAGTACTTC.

The chain employs TRBV5-6 and TRBJ1-6; D ambiguous. CDR1 and CDR2 (germline): SGHDT, YYEEEE. This CDR3 region has 13 residues. Trimming shortened V by 4 bases and J by 9 bases, and 11 bases separated the two germline ends. CDR3 sequence reads: CASSRRAPSPLHF. DNA for the CDR3: TGTGCCAGCAGCCGGCGGGCACCTTCACCCCTCCACTTT. The full variable domain, its missing parts supplied by reference TRBV5-6 and TRBJ1-6, is DAGVTQSPTHLIKTRGQQVTLRCSPKSGHDTVSWYQQALGQGPQFIFQYYEEEERQRGNFPDRFSGHQFPNYSSELNVNALLLGDSALYLCASSRRAPSPLHFGNGTRLTVT.

The chain carries TRBV19 and TRBJ2-7; 8 bases are shared with TRBD1. Trimming took 9 bases from V and 4 from J; bases not matched to a gene: 14. The germline V gene encodes CDR1 LNHDA and CDR2 SQIVND (reference sequence). The CDR3 has 15 residues. The CDR3 DNA follows: TGTGCCAGCGGACAGGGTCCACCTCAGAATTACGAGCAGTACTTC. This sequence encodes CASGQGPPQNYEQYF.

The chain has TRBV4-2 and TRBJ2-2; the D is unclear. V lost 1 base and J 4 bases, leaving 13 bases between the germline ends. Germline V CDR1 and CDR2: LGHNA, YNFKEQ. CDR3 length equals 16 residues. The CDR3 DNA reads TGTGCCAGCAGCCAAGTCTCTAGTCGGTCCACCGGGGAGCTGTTTTTT. Translation: CASSQVSSRSTGELFF.

CDR3 in amino acids: CASSYRVGETQYF. In DNA, the CDR3 is TGTGCCAGCAGTTACAGGGTAGGGGAGACCCAGTACTTC. This chain connects TRBV27 to TRBJ2-5; tentatively, D is TRBD1 (6 bases). The germline gives CDR1 MNHEY, CDR2 SMNVEV (reference sequence). Trimming stripped 4 bases from V and 5 bases from J, with 11 bases between. The CDR3 length is 13 residues.

The chain combines TRBV7-2 with TRBJ2-2; tentatively, D is TRBD1 (6 bases). Looked up from germline, CDR1 is SGHTA and CDR2 is FQGNSA. The CDR3 has 15 amino acids. V lost 4 bases to trimming and J lost 7 bases, with 16 bases between them. In DNA, the CDR3 is TGTGCCAGCAGCTCGGACAGCCAACTCGTCGGGGAGCTGTTTTTT. Its protein product is CASSSDSQLVGELFF.

The J gene is TRBJ2-7, the V gene TRBV11-2; 12 positions match TRBD1. This CDR3 spans 14 amino acids. V gave up 6 bases and J gave up 4 bases; unmatched junction bases: 4. Per germline, CDR1 SGHAT and CDR2 FQNNGV. CDR3 sequence reads: CASRPGQGAYEQYF. The CDR3 DNA follows: TGTGCCAGCAGGCCGGGACAGGGGGCTTACGAGCAGTACTTC.

The rearrangement uses TRBV30 and TRBJ2-5, with 16 bases matching TRBD2. Germline loops: CDR1 GTSNPN, CDR2 SVGIG (reference sequence). The CDR3 runs 16 residues. V was clipped by 7 bases and J by 3 bases; unmatched bases: 8. In DNA form, the CDR3 reads TGTGCCTTCGAGGGACTAGCGGGAGGGCCTGAAGAGACCCAGTACTTC. Translating it yields CAFEGLAGGPEETQYF.

This chain joins TRBV5-6 and TRBJ2-3; 11 bases are shared with TRBD2. V gave up 1 base and J gave up 5 bases; unmatched junction bases: 3. This CDR3 contains 15 residues. The germline gives CDR1 SGHDT, CDR2 YYEEEE. CDR3 sequence: CASSLNLAGGDTQYF. CDR3 nucleotides: TGTGCCAGCAGCTTGAATCTAGCGGGGGGAGATACGCAGTATTTT.

The chain recombines TRBV12-5 with TRBJ2-7; D call uncertain. This CDR3 has 14 amino acids. Trimming left V 8 bases short and J 5 bases short, with 19 bases between. Looked up from germline, CDR1 is LGHNT and CDR2 is FRNRAP. The CDR3: CASSQPTESHEQYF. The CDR3 nucleotides are TGTGCTAGTTCCCAGCCCACGGAGTCCCACGAGCAGTACTTC.

The chain links TRBV4-1 to TRBJ2-2; TRBD2 is a possible D gene (6 bases). This CDR3 is 16 amino acids long. Germline CDR1 is MGHRA and CDR2 is YSYEKL. Trimming took 0 bases from V and 4 from J, leaving 12 bases between them. The CDR3 DNA follows: TGCGCCAGCAGCCAAGATCGGCCCGGGGGCACCGGGGAGCTGTTTTTT. Translated, it gives CASSQDRPGGTGELFF.

The gene calls are TRBV7-8 and TRBJ2-5, with D possibly TRBD2 on 5 matching bases. The V end lost 1 base, the J end lost 2 bases, and 14 bases lay between the germline ends. This CDR3 spans 16 amino acids. Per the germline V gene, CDR1 is SGHVS and CDR2 is FQNEAQ. The CDR3 protein is CASSLGSLALQETQYF. The CDR3 DNA is TGTGCCAGCAGCTTAGGATCGCTAGCTTTACAAGAGACCCAGTACTTC.

This clone appeared once. This chain links TRBV5-1 with TRBJ2-3; 9 nucleotides match TRBD2. Germline values: CDR1 SGHRS, CDR2 YFSETQ. J gave up 3 bases and V 0 bases, and 8 bases lay outside the gene matches. This CDR3 has 17 amino acids. The CDR3 sequence: CASSLGTGGRETDTQYF. As DNA, the CDR3 is TGCGCCAGCAGCTTGGGCACTGGCGGGAGGGAAACAGATACGCAGTATTTT.

V is TRBV10-3 and J is TRBJ2-7; 14 bases are a match to TRBD2. From germline, CDR1 is ENHRY and CDR2 SYGVKD. Trimming removed 6 bases from V and 4 bases from J; junction bases left unmatched: 5. The CDR3 totals 15 residues. The CDR3: CAISGTSGSIYEQYF. In nucleotides, the CDR3 is TGTGCCATCAGCGGGACTAGCGGGAGTATTTACGAGCAGTACTTC.

The rearrangement links TRBV6-5 to TRBJ2-2; TRBD1 might be the D (6 bases). Trimming removed 7 bases from V and 5 bases from J, with 17 bases in between. This CDR3 spans 15 amino acids. Germline V gene lookup returns CDR1 MNHEY and CDR2 SVGAGI. CDR3 loop: CASKRQVAGTGELFF. DNA for the CDR3: TGTGCCAGCAAAAGACAGGTCGCAGGGACCGGGGAGCTGTTTTTT.

The gene calls are TRBV12-5 and TRBJ1-1; TRBD1 matches at 9 bases. The germline V gene encodes CDR1 LGHNT and CDR2 FRNRAP. CDR3 length equals 16 residues. With V trimmed by 8 bases and J by 1 base, 11 bases remained unmatched. The CDR3 here is CASSPLWGQGNTEAFF. The CDR3 DNA sequence: TGTGCTAGTTCCCCCCTATGGGGACAGGGGAACACTGAAGCTTTCTTT.

V is TRBV5-6 and J is TRBJ2-3, with D possibly TRBD2 on 5 matching bases. The CDR3 contains 15 residues. Germline CDR1 and CDR2: SGHDT and YYEEEE. V was trimmed by 1 base and J by 3 bases, leaving 12 bases between them. The CDR3 loop reads CASSLTEPGTDTQYF. The CDR3 nucleotides are TGTGCCAGCAGCTTGACGGAACCGGGGACAGATACGCAGTATTTT.

The V gene is TRBV5-1, the J gene TRBJ1-3; no clear D. Deletions cut 4 bases from V and 0 bases from J, with 5 bases between. The CDR3 has 13 residues. From germline, CDR1 is SGHRS and CDR2 YFSETQ. In DNA, the CDR3 is TGCGCCAGCAGCGGCAGCTCTGGAAACACCATATATTTT. Its protein is CASSGSSGNTIYF.